Presented here are 2 T cell receptor beta chains from one specimen sequenced in a study of blood T cell repertoires in COVID-19. TCRdb's copy holds only in-frame clones and misses some; the assay was immunoSEQ multiplex PCR. Of 65,000 to 70,000 clones in the sample, nearly 80% were seen once. The sample was peripheral blood. Receptors were obtained from a woman aged 60 to 75 with acute or convalescent COVID-19.

The CDR3 nucleotides are TGTGCCAGCAGCCAAGGACTAGCGGGGCCTTCTAGCACAGATACGCAGTATTTT. This encodes CASSQGLAGPSSTDTQYF. The chain combines TRBV11-2 with TRBJ2-3; 12 bases agree with TRBD2. From germline, CDR1 is SGHAT and CDR2 FQNNGV. The V and J ends lost 5 bases and 0 bases, in that order; junction bases with no gene match: 9. This CDR3 region has 18 residues.

V is TRBV29-1 and J is TRBJ1-2; D remains unclear. Trimming took 3 bases from V and 4 from J, leaving 12 bases between them. From germline, CDR1 is SQVTM and CDR2 ANQGSEA. The CDR3 spans 13 residues. DNA for the CDR3: TGCAGCGTTGAGTCCGGGGAAATCTATGGCTACACCTTC. Translating it yields CSVESGEIYGYTF.